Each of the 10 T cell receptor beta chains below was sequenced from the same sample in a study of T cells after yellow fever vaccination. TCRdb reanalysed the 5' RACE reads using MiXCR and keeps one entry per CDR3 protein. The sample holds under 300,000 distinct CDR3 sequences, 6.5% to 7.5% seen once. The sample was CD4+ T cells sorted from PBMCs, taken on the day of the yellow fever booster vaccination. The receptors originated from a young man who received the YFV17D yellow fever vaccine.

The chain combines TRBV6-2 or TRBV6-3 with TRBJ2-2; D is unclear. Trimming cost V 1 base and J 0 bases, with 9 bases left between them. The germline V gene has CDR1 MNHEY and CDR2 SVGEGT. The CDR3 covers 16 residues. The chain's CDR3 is CASSYFTSANTGELFF. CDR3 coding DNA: TGTGCCAGCAGTTACTTTACCTCCGCGAACACCGGGGAGCTGTTTTTT.

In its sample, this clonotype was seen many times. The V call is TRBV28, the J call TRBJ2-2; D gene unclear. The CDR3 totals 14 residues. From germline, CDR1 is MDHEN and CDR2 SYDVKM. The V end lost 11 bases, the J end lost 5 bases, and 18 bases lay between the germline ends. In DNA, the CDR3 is TGTGCCGGCCGGGTTGGGCCGGCGACCGGGGAGCTGTTTTTT. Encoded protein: CAGRVGPATGELFF.

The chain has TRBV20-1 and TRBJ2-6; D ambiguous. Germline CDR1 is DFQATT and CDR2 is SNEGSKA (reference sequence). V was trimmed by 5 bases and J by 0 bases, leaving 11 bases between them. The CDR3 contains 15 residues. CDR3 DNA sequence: TGCAGTGCTTCACCGACAACCTCTGGGGCCAACGTCCTGACTTTC. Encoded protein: CSASPTTSGANVLTF.

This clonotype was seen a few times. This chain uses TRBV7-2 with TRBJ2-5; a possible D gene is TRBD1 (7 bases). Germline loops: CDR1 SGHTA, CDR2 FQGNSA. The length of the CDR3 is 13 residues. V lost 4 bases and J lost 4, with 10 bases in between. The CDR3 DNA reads TGTGCCAGCAGCTCCAGGGGGGCAGAGACCCAGTACTTC. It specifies CASSSRGAETQYF.

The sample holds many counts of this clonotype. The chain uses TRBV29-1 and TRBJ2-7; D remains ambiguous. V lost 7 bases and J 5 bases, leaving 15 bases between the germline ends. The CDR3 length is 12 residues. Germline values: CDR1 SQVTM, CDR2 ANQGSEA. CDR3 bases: TGCAGCGCCGGACGGGCGGTTAACGAGCAGTACTTC. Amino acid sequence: CSAGRAVNEQYF.

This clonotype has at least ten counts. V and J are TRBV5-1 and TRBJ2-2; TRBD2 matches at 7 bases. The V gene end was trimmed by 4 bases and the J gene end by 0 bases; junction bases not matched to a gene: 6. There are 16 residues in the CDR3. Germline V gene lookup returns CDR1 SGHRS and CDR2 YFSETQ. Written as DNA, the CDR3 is TGCGCCAGCAGCAACTTGGGAGGGCCGAACACCGGGGAGCTGTTTTTT. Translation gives CASSNLGGPNTGELFF.

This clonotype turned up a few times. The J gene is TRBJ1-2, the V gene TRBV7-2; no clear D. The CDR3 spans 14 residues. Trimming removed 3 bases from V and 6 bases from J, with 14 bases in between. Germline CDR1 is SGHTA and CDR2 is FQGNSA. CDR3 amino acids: CASSFLGGENGYTF. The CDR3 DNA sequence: TGTGCCAGCAGCTTCCTCGGCGGGGAGAATGGCTACACCTTC.

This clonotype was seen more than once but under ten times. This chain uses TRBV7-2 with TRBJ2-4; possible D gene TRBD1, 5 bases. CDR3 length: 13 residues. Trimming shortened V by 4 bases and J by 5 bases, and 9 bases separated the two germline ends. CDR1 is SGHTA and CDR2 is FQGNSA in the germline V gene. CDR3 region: CASSYDRENIQYF. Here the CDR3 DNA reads TGTGCCAGCAGCTACGACAGAGAAAACATTCAGTACTTC.

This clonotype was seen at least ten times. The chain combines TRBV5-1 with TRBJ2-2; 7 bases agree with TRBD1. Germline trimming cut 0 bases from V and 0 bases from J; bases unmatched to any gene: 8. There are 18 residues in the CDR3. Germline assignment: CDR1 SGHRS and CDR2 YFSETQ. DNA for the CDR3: TGCGCCAGCAGCTTGGTAGGAGGTGACAGGGCGAACACCGGGGAGCTGTTTTTT. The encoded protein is CASSLVGGDRANTGELFF.

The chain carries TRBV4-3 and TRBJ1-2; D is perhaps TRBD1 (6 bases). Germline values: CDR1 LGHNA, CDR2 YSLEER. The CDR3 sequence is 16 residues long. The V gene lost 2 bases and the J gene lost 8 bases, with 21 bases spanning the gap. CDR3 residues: CASSQTALGAGGGYTF. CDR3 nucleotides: TGCGCCAGCAGCCAAACGGCGTTGGGGGCGGGAGGCGGCTACACCTTC.